Listed below are T cell receptor beta chains from one sample, sequenced in a study of T cells in Graves' hyperthyroidism and ophthalmopathy. TCRdb called the multiplex PCR reads again in MiXCR, with one record for every CDR3 protein. The data show approximately 250,000 distinct CDR3 sequences, about 25% seen once. The specimen sequenced was blood. These TCRs come from a woman between 40 and 50 years old with Graves' ophthalmopathy. The conserved cysteine and the conserved F or W are not part of the CDR3 here.

CDR3 length: 12; V gene: TRBV18; CDR3 protein: ASSPGGQPYEQY
CDR3 length: 13; V gene: TRBV24-1; CDR3 protein: ATSDWGTNTGELF
CDR3 length: 11; V gene: TRBV15; CDR3 protein: ATSRKEVSEQY
CDR3 length: 12; V gene: TRBV7-7; CDR3 protein: ASSPGGYQETQY
CDR3 length: 12; V gene: TRBV6-5; CDR3 protein: ASSYGENTGELF
CDR3 length: 13; V gene: TRBV6-1; CDR3 protein: ASNNQGGWTGELF
CDR3 length: 12; V gene: TRBV28; CDR3 protein: ASREGGINYEAF
CDR3 length: 13; V gene: TRBV24-1; CDR3 protein: ATSDSGSRPYEQY
CDR3 length: 15; V gene: TRBV12-3/TRBV12-4; CDR3 protein: ASSLAGPGFGNTEAF
CDR3 length: 13; V gene: TRBV27; CDR3 protein: ASSLSFASYNEQF
CDR3 length: 10; V gene: TRBV6-1; CDR3 protein: ASSRTGQDYT